Below are 18 T cell receptor beta chains sequenced from a single sample in a study of T cell repertoires in cytomegalovirus infection. Their antigens are not known. Each CDR3 protein is one row after TCRdb ran MiXCR on the reads. The data show about 920,000 distinct CDR3 sequences, with around 29% seen just once and roughly an eighth held by the top ten. The sequencing here drew on cultured CD8+ T cells from PBMCs, taken from culture after CMV antigen stimulation. The receptor set was obtained from a human donor in good health (CMV status not recorded). Some clones in this sample may be carry-over from other donors' samples.

V is TRBV4-1 and J is TRBJ2-1; no clear D. Trimming removed 1 base at V and 12 bases at J, with 22 bases between. This CDR3 is 16 amino acids long. Germline loops: CDR1 MGHRA, CDR2 YSYEKL. The DNA for the CDR3 is TGCGCCAGCAGCCAAGTAGGCAGCTCCTATCACATGGGGCAGTTCTTC. Protein product: CASSQVGSSYHMGQFF.

This clonotype was observed many times. The chain carries TRBV2 and TRBJ2-7; D unresolved. V gave up 3 bases and J gave up 7 bases, with 13 bases separating them. Germline-derived CDR1 and CDR2 are SNHLY and FYNNEI. The CDR3 has 13 residues. The CDR3 loop is CASSDSVDEEQYF. CDR3 sequence (DNA): TGTGCCAGCAGTGATTCCGTCGACGAGGAGCAGTACTTC.

The rearrangement joins TRBV12-5 to TRBJ1-6; tentatively, D is TRBD1 (6 bases). V lost 5 bases and J 7 bases, leaving 21 bases between the germline ends. The CDR3 totals 17 residues. Germline V gene sequence: CDR1 LGHNT, CDR2 FRNRAP. DNA of the CDR3: TGTGCTAGTGGTCTCCTAACAGGGCCCCCTTACAATTCACCCCTCCACTTT. The encoded protein is CASGLLTGPPYNSPLHF.

The sample holds a few counts of this clonotype. The chain has TRBV4-2 and TRBJ2-5; TRBD2 is a possible D gene (5 bases). The CDR3 consists of 16 residues. V lost 0 bases and J 2 bases, leaving 13 bases between the germline ends. Per germline, CDR1 LGHNA and CDR2 YNFKEQ. This CDR3 reads CASSQDKQRGQETQYF. As DNA, the CDR3 is TGTGCCAGCAGCCAAGATAAACAACGGGGACAAGAGACCCAGTACTTC.

This clonotype has ten or more counts. The V call is TRBV25-1, the J call TRBJ2-1; D ambiguous. The V end was cut by 2 bases, the J end by 7 bases, with 0 bases between. Germline values: CDR1 MGHDK, CDR2 SYGVNS. This CDR3 is built from 10 residues. CDR3 in amino acids: CASSENEQFF. CDR3 DNA sequence: TGTGCCAGCAGTGAAAATGAGCAGTTCTTC.

This chain joins TRBV19 and TRBJ2-1, with D perhaps assigned TRBD1 or TRBD2 (5 bases each). In germline, CDR1 is LNHDA, CDR2 SQIVND (reference sequence). The CDR3 length is 13 residues. Trimming shortened V by 1 base and J by 7 bases, and 8 bases separated the two germline ends. The CDR3 bases are TGTGCCAGTAGTATAGCCAGGGAGAATGAGCAGTTCTTC. This gives the protein CASSIARENEQFF.

The sample holds a few counts of this clonotype. The V and J genes are TRBV7-9 and TRBJ2-3, with 12 positions matching TRBD2. The CDR3 is made up of 15 amino acids. V shed 6 bases, J shed 6 bases, and the junction held 7 bases outside the gene matches. Germline V gene data show CDR1 as SEHNR and CDR2 as FQNEAQ (reference sequence). This chain's CDR3 is CASSPLAGGPDTQYF. CDR3 coding DNA: TGTGCCAGCAGTCCGCTAGCGGGGGGGCCCGATACGCAGTATTTT.

The chain uses TRBV25-1 and TRBJ2-6, with unresolved D. Germline lookup yields CDR1 MGHDK and CDR2 SYGVNS. Trimming took 0 bases from V and 0 from J, leaving 21 bases between them. The CDR3 is 21 residues long. CDR3 protein: CASSEYYLSDLTYSGANVLTF. The DNA for the CDR3 is TGTGCCAGCAGTGAATATTATCTATCGGACCTTACCTACTCTGGGGCCAACGTCCTGACTTTC.

This chain links TRBV7-3 with TRBJ2-7; D is unresolved. Germline CDR1 is SGHTA and CDR2 is FQGTGA. There are 16 residues in the CDR3. The CDR3 loop is CASSLKWPDGSCEQYV. CDR3 bases: TGTGCCAGCAGCTTAAAATGGCCGGACGGTTCCTGCGAGCAGTACGTC.

This chain uses TRBV5-5 with TRBJ1-2, with 7 bases matching TRBD1. The germline V gene has CDR1 SGHKS and CDR2 YYEKEE (reference sequence). The CDR3 loop spans 17 amino acids. The V and J ends lost 4 bases and 3 bases, in that order; junction bases with no gene match: 15. The CDR3 is CASSVDRALTSYYGYTF. The CDR3 DNA follows: TGTGCCAGCAGCGTCGACAGGGCCCTAACCTCCTACTATGGCTACACCTTC.

Ten or more counts support this clonotype. The J gene is TRBJ1-1, the V gene TRBV7-8; D might be TRBD1 (6 bases). V gave up 2 bases and J gave up 6 bases, with 10 bases separating them. In germline, CDR1 is SGHVS, CDR2 FQNEAQ. This CDR3 spans 13 amino acids. The CDR3 loop reads CASSLSGAPEAFF. CDR3 nucleotide sequence: TGTGCCAGCAGCTTATCAGGGGCCCCTGAAGCTTTCTTT.

The J gene is TRBJ2-7, the V gene TRBV19, with TRBD1 matching 10 bases. The V segment lost 6 bases and the J segment 0 bases; nucleotides outside the gene matches: 5. The germline CDR1 and CDR2 sequences are LNHDA and SQIVND (reference sequence). This CDR3 spans 15 amino acids. CDR3 in DNA: TGTGCCAGTAGCCGGGACAGGGGAGTCTCCTACGAGCAGTACTTC. Translated: CASSRDRGVSYEQYF. The full variable domain, its missing parts supplied by reference TRBV19 and TRBJ2-7, is DGGITQSPKYLFRKEGQNVTLSCEQNLNHDAMYWYRQDPGQGLRLIYYSQIVNDFQKGDIAEGYSVSREKKESFPLTVTSAQKNPTAFYLCASSRDRGVSYEQYFGPGTRLTVT.

This chain links TRBV4-2 with TRBJ1-2; no definite D call. This CDR3 contains 13 residues. The germline V gene encodes CDR1 LGHNA and CDR2 YNFKEQ. Trimming stripped 0 bases from V and 5 bases from J, with 7 bases between. CDR3 coding DNA: TGTGCCAGCAGCCAAGAGTCGGGGTATGGCTACACCTTC. It is translated as CASSQESGYGYTF.

The gene calls are TRBV6-1 and TRBJ1-5; 8 nucleotides match TRBD1. V lost 10 bases and J lost 6; bases outside the gene matches: 17. The CDR3 totals 16 residues. The germline CDR1 and CDR2 sequences are MNHNS and SASEGT. CDR3 protein: CATRDRFMRASQPQHF. The CDR3 coding sequence is TGTGCCACCCGGGACAGGTTTATGCGGGCTTCTCAGCCCCAGCATTTT.

In this sample, this clonotype turned up many times. The V and J genes are TRBV5-5 and TRBJ2-2, with D tentatively TRBD1 (5 bases). The CDR3 covers 14 residues. Trimming stripped 4 bases from V and 5 bases from J, with 12 bases between. Per germline, CDR1 SGHKS and CDR2 YYEKEE (reference sequence). For the CDR3, the DNA is TGTGCCAGCAGCCTTCTGACAGAAACCGGGGAGCTGTTTTTT. As protein: CASSLLTETGELFF.

There are a few counts of this clonotype. The rearrangement joins TRBV24-1 to TRBJ2-2; D uncertain. The CDR3 contains 17 residues. Looked up from germline, CDR1 is KGHDR and CDR2 is SFDVKD. Trimming removed 4 bases from V and 0 bases from J, with 14 bases in between. In nucleotides, the CDR3 is TGTGCCACCAGTGACCTCGACACTTCCGCGAACACCGGGGAGCTGTTTTTT. Protein sequence: CATSDLDTSANTGELFF.

This clonotype occurred a few times. This chain connects TRBV7-9 to TRBJ2-5; D is unclear. This CDR3 is built from 13 residues. Between the trimmed V and J ends, which lost 2 bases and 2 bases, there was a span of 6 bases. The germline V gene encodes CDR1 SEHNR and CDR2 FQNEAQ (reference sequence). The CDR3 loop is CASSLRIQETQYF. The CDR3 DNA sequence: TGTGCCAGCAGCTTACGAATTCAAGAGACCCAGTACTTC.

On this clonotype: One junction end disagrees with the germline gene, perhaps due to a read error. The chain uses TRBV2 and TRBJ2-7; 11 bases agree with TRBD2. CDR1 and CDR2 (germline): SNHLY, FYNNEI. This CDR3 comprises 15 residues. As DNA, the CDR3 is TGTGCCAGCACCAGGACAGGACTAGCGGGCCACGAACAGTACTTC. This codes for CASTRTGLAGHEQYF.